This TCR beta chain was obtained from a study of T cell changes during pregnancy in multiple sclerosis. CDR1 and CDR2 from the germline V gene are SNHLY and FYNNEI. The CDR3 spans 15 residues. V gave up 10 bases and J gave up 7 bases; unmatched junction bases: 15. The protocol was immunoSEQ multiplex PCR, while the TCRdb copy is restricted to in-frame clones and leaves out a portion. Altogether about 71,000 clones are present, 90% to 95% being singletons, with the ten largest covering about 1%. The TCR was taken from a female donor with multiple sclerosis, enrolled in a pregnancy study. The chain recombines TRBV2 with TRBJ1-4; 7 bases fit TRBD1. The specimen comprised peripheral blood, sampled in the third trimester of pregnancy. CDR3 loop: CATSQETGLLEKLFF. The DNA of the CDR3 is TGTGCCACCAGCCAAGAGACAGGGTTACTTGAAAAACTGTTTTTT.